This note documents a single TCR beta chain sequence. The antigen is undetermined. These data belong to a study of T cell responses to AZD1222 COVID-19 vaccine. Clones were read by immunoSEQ multiplex PCR, and TCRdb kept only the in-frame ones, dropping some. The sample has approximately 110,000 clones; approximately 91% are singletons. Trimming at V came to 4 bases and at J to 8 bases, leaving 6 bases not matched to a gene. The CDR3 has 14 residues. Germline lookup yields CDR1 MRHNA and CDR2 SNTAGT. Study results and limitations: White British donors predominated, females outnumbered males, and clonal diversity was possibly underestimated. Epitopes outside B.1.351 and B.1.1.7 mutated regions reportedly drew nearly half of spike TCRs. Every sample of the repertoires postdated the peak T cell response.

The input for sequencing was peripheral blood, taken on day 0 of AZD1222 vaccination. The origin of this receptor is an adult in good health. The V and J genes are TRBV6-4 and TRBJ1-5, with TRBD1 matching 9 bases. DNA of the CDR3: TGTGCCAGCAGTGTAACAGGGGGCGTTGAGCCCCAGCATTTT. This gives the protein CASSVTGGVEPQHF.